The next 10 T cell receptor beta chains were all read from a single sample in a study of blood T cell repertoires in COVID-19. Sequencing was performed with immunoSEQ multiplex PCR; in TCRdb, only in-frame clones are kept and a portion is missing. The data contain just under 80,000 clones, around 80% of them seen just once; the ten biggest clones take up less than 40%. Sequences were obtained from peripheral blood. The receptors were gathered from a woman between 70 and 85 years old with acute or convalescent COVID-19.

V and J are TRBV19 and TRBJ2-2, with D perhaps TRBD1 (6 bases). CDR1 is LNHDA, CDR2 SQIVND, per germline (reference sequence). The CDR3 loop spans 20 amino acids. V was cut by 3 bases and J by 0 bases, with 23 bases left in between. The CDR3 here is CASSILGHPPRFSNTGELFF. DNA for the CDR3: TGTGCCAGTAGTATTTTGGGACATCCACCCCGTTTCTCGAACACCGGGGAGCTGTTTTTT.

The chain couples TRBV6-1 to TRBJ2-7; TRBD1 matches 9 bases. Looked up from germline, CDR1 is MNHNS and CDR2 is SASEGT. The CDR3 length is 15 residues. Trimming removed 5 bases from V and 4 bases from J; junction bases left unmatched: 9. The CDR3 sequence is CASSLGGQGGYEQYF. Written as DNA, the CDR3 is TGTGCCAGCAGTTTGGGGGGACAGGGCGGTTACGAGCAGTACTTC.

CDR3 DNA sequence: TGTGCCAGTTCTCGCGACAGGGGGAGGGGGCATAATTCACCCCTCCACTTT. Amino acid sequence: CASSRDRGRGHNSPLHF. The J gene is TRBJ1-6, the V gene TRBV2; 9 bases match TRBD1. The CDR3 extends over 17 amino acids. The J segment lost 5 bases and the V segment lost 9 bases, leaving 14 bases of the junction unmatched. Germline V gene data show CDR1 as SNHLY and CDR2 as FYNNEI.

The CDR3 sequence: CASSPFRNNEQFF. CDR3 DNA sequence: TGTGCCAGCAGTCCGTTCAGGAACAATGAGCAGTTCTTC. The chain recombines TRBV27 with TRBJ2-1; D not certain. Germline values: CDR1 MNHEY, CDR2 SMNVEV (reference sequence). This CDR3 spans 13 amino acids. Between the trimmed V and J ends, which lost 5 bases and 5 bases, there was a span of 10 bases.

The V gene is TRBV12-3 or TRBV12-4, the J gene TRBJ1-1; D is possibly TRBD1 (5 bases). CDR3 length equals 11 residues. The V gene lost 6 bases and the J gene lost 5 bases, with 7 bases spanning the gap. The CDR3 coding sequence is TGTGCCAGCAGGGGGGGGACTGAAGCTTTCTTT. Amino acid sequence: CASRGGTEAFF.

The table lists this clone with a few counts. The chain combines TRBV2 with TRBJ2-3; D gene unclear. V lost 5 bases, J lost 4 bases, and 7 bases lay in between. CDR3 length: 12 amino acids. Per germline, CDR1 SNHLY and CDR2 FYNNEI. This CDR3 is CASSNLADTQYF. Here the CDR3 DNA reads TGTGCCAGCAGTAACTTGGCAGATACGCAGTATTTT.

This clone turned up a few times. The rearrangement uses TRBV11-1 and TRBJ2-7; 8 bases line up with TRBD1. V was pared by 5 bases and J by 4 bases, with 7 bases of the junction left unmatched. The CDR3 is made up of 14 amino acids. Germline CDR1 and CDR2: SGHAT and FQDESV (reference sequence). The CDR3, as DNA: TGTGCCAGCAGCCCAACAGGGGGATATTACGAGCAGTACTTC. As protein: CASSPTGGYYEQYF. The whole variable domain, filled in from reference TRBV11-1 and TRBJ2-7, reads EAEVAQSPRYKITEKSQAVAFWCDPISGHATLYWYRQILGQGPELLVQFQDESVVDDSQLPKDRFSAERLKGVDSTLKIQPAELGDSAMYLCASSPTGGYYEQYFGPGTRLTVT.

The chain employs TRBV12-3 or TRBV12-4 and TRBJ2-2; possible D gene TRBD1, 5 bases. V dropped 3 bases and J dropped 6 bases, with 8 bases sitting between them. The CDR3 is made up of 13 amino acids. CDR3 coding DNA: TGTGCCAGCAGTTTGGTCAGGGCCGGGGAGCTGTTTTTT. Amino acid sequence: CASSLVRAGELFF.

The chain uses TRBV5-1 and TRBJ2-3, with a possible D match to TRBD1 (6 bases). V was pared by 4 bases and J by 0 bases, with 18 bases between. Germline values: CDR1 SGHRS, CDR2 YFSETQ. The CDR3 totals 17 residues. In DNA form, the CDR3 reads TGCGCCAGCAGCCGCGGACAACAGGGTCCTAGCACAGATACGCAGTATTTT. As protein: CASSRGQQGPSTDTQYF.

The rearrangement links TRBV6-1 to TRBJ1-6; D is unclear. Germline CDR1 reads MNHNS; CDR2 reads SASEGT. V shed 2 bases and J shed 9 bases, with 8 bases lying between them. The CDR3 runs 13 residues. In DNA, the CDR3 is TGTGCCAGCAGTGAAACGAGGAGTTCACCCCTCCACTTT. Residues: CASSETRSSPLHF.